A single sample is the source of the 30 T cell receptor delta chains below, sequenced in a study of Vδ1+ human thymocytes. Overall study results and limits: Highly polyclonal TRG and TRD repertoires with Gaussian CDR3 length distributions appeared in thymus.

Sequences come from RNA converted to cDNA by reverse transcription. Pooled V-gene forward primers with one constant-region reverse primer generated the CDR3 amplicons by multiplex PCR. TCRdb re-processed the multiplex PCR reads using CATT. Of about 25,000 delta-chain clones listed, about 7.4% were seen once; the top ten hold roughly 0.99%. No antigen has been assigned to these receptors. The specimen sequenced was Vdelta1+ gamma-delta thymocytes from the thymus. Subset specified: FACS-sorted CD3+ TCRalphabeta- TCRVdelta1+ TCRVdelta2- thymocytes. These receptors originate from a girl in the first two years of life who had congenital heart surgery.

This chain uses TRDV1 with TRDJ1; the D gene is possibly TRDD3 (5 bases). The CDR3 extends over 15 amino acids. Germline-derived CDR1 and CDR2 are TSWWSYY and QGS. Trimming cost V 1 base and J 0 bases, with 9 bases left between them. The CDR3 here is CALGEPKGNTDKLIF. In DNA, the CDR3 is TGTGCTCTTGGGGAACCCAAGGGGAACACCGATAAACTCATCTTT.

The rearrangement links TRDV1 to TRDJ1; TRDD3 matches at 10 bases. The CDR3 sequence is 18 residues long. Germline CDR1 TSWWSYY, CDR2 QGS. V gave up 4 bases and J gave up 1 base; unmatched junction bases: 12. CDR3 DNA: TGTGCTCTTGGGGTTATGTTGGGGGATACCTTGCGCACCGATAAACTCATCTTT. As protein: CALGVMLGDTLRTDKLIF.

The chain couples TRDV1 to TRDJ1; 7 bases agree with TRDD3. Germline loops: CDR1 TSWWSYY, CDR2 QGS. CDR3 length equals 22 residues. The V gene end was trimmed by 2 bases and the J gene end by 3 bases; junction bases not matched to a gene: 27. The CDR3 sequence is CALGEIPYEPGDSGKCADKLIF. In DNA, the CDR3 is TGTGCTCTTGGGGAAATACCCTACGAACCTGGGGATAGTGGGAAGTGCGCCGATAAACTCATCTTT.

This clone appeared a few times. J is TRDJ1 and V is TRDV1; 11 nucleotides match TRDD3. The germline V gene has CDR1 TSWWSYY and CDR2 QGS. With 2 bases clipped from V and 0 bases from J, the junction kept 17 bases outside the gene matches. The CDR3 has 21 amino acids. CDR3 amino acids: CALGETSDPYWGIMNTDKLIF. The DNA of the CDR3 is TGTGCTCTTGGGGAAACCAGTGATCCGTACTGGGGGATAATGAACACCGATAAACTCATCTTT.

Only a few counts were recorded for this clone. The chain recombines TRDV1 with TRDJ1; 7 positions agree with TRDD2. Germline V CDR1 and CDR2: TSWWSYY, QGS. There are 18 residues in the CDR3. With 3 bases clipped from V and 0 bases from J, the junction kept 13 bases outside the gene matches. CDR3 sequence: CALGDLSYVRLYTDKLIF. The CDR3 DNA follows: TGTGCTCTTGGGGACCTTTCCTACGTAAGGCTGTACACCGATAAACTCATCTTT.

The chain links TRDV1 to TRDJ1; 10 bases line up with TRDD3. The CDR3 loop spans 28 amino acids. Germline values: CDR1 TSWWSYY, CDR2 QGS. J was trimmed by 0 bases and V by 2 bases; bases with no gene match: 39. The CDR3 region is CALGESPPFLPQTGGLKTILSYTDKLIF. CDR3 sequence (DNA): TGTGCTCTTGGGGAATCACCCCCATTCCTACCACAGACTGGGGGATTGAAAACCATACTTTCGTACACCGATAAACTCATCTTT.

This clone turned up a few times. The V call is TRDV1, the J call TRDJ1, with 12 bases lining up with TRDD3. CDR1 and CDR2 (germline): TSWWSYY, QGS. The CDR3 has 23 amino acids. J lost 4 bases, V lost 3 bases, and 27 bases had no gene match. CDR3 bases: TGTGCTCTTGGGGATTTCCTACGCGTCGGTACTGGGGGATACAGAGGTAATATCGATAAACTCATCTTT. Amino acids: CALGDFLRVGTGGYRGNIDKLIF.

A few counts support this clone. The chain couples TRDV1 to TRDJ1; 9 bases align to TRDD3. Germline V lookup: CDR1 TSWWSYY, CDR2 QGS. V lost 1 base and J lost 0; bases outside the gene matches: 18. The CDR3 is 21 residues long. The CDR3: CALGERPTLLGDPSHTDKLIF. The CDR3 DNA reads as TGTGCTCTTGGGGAACGCCCTACACTACTGGGGGACCCCAGTCACACCGATAAACTCATCTTT.

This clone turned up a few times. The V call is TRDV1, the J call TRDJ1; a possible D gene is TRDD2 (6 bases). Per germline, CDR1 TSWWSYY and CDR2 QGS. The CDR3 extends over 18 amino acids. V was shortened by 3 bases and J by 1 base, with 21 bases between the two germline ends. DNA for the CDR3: TGTGCTCTTGGGGATAAAAGCTTCCTTCGTTCGGGCACCGATAAACTCATCTTT. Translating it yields CALGDKSFLRSGTDKLIF.

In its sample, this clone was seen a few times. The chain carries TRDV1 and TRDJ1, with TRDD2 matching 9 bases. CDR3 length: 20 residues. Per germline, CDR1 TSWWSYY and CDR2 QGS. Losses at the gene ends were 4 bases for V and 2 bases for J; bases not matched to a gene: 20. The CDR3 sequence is CALGVRPSYSLGARTDKLIF. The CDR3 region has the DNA TGTGCTCTTGGGGTACGGCCTTCCTACTCGTTGGGGGCTCGAACCGATAAACTCATCTTT.

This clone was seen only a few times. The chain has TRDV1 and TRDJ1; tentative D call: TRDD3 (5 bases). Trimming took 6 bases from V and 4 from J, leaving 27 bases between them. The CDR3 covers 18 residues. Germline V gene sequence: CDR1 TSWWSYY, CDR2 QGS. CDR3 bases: TGTGCTCTTGGACCCACTACGGGCCAATACGGGAGGATCGATAAACTCATCTTT. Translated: CALGPTTGQYGRIDKLIF.

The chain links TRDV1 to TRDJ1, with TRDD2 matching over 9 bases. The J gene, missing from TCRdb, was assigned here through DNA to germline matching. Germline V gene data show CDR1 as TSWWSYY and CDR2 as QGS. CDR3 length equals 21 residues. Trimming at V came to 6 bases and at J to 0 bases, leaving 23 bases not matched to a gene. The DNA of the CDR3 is TGTGCTCTTGGAGACCAAGGCCTTCCTACGAGATGGGGACCCTACACCGATAAACTCATCTTT. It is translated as CALGDQGLPTRWGPYTDKLIF.

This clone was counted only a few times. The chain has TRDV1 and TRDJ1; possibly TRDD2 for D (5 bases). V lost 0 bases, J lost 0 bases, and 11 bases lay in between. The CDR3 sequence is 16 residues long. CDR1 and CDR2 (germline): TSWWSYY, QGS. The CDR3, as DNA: TGTGCTCTTGGGGAACTTCTTCCGGGTTACACCGATAAACTCATCTTT. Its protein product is CALGELLPGYTDKLIF.

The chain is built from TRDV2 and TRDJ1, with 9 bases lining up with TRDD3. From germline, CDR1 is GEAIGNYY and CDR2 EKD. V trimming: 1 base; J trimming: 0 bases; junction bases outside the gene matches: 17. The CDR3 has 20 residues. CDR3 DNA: TGTGCCTGTGACACTATCCCTTACCCCGTACTGGGGGACTACACCGATAAACTCATCTTT. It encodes CACDTIPYPVLGDYTDKLIF.

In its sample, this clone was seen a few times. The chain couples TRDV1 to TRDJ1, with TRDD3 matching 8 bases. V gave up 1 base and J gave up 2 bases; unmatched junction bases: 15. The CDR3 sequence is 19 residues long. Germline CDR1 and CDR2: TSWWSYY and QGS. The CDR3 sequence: CALGEPQVLHNWGTDKLIF. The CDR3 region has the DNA TGTGCTCTTGGGGAACCCCAAGTCCTCCACAACTGGGGGACCGATAAACTCATCTTT.

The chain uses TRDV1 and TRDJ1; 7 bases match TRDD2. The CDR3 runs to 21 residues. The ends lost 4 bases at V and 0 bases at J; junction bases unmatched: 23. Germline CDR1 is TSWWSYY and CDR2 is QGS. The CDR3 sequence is CALGASFLEDRVPKYTDKLIF. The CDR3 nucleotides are TGTGCTCTTGGGGCCTCCTTCCTTGAGGACCGGGTCCCTAAGTACACCGATAAACTCATCTTT.

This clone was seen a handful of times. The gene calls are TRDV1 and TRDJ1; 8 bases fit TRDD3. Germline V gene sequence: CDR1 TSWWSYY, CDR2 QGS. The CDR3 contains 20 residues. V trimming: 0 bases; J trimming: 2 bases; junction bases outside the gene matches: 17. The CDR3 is CALGELSTRRWGIVTDKLIF. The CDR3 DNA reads TGTGCTCTTGGGGAACTGAGTACACGTCGATGGGGGATCGTAACCGATAAACTCATCTTT.

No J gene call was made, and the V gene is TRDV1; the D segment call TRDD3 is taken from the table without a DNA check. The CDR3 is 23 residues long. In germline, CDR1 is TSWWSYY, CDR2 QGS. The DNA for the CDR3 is TGTGCTCTTGGGGAAGGAGGCTGCGCCTTTGTACTGGGGGATCCGCGACACACCGATAAGCTCATCTTT. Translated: CALGEGGCAFVLGDPRHTDKLIF.

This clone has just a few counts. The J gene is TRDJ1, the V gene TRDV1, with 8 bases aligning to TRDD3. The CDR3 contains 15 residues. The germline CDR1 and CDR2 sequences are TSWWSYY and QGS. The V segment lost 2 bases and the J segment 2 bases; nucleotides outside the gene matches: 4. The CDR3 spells CALGELAGGTDKLIF. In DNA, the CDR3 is TGTGCTCTTGGGGAATTAGCTGGGGGAACCGATAAACTCATCTTT.

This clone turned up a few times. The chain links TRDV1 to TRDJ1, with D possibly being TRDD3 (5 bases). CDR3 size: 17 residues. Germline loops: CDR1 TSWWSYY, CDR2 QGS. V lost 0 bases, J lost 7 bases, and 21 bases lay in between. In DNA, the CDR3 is TGTGCTCTTGGGGAACTATCTATTTTTGGGGCTACGGGTAAACTCATCTTT. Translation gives CALGELSIFGATGKLIF.

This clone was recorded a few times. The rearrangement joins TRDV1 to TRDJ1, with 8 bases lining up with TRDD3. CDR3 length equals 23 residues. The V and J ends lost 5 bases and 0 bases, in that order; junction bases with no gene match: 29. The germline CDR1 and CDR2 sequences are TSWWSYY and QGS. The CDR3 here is CALGSHPPPYILGVPRYTDKLIF. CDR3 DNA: TGTGCTCTTGGGTCACATCCTCCTCCCTATATACTGGGGGTCCCTCGGTACACCGATAAACTCATCTTT.

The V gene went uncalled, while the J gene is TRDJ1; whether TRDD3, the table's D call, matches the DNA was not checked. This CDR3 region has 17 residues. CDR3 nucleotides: TGTGCTCTTGGGACATTACCCCCGCGAGGATACACCGATAAACTCACCTTT. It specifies CALGTLPPRGYTDKLTF.

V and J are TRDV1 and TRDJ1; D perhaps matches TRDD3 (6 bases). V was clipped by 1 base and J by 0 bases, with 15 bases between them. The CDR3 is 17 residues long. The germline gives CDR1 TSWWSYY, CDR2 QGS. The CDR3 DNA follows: TGTGCTCTTGGGGAACCCTCTCTCTACTGGGACACCGATAAACTCATCTTT. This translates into CALGEPSLYWDTDKLIF.

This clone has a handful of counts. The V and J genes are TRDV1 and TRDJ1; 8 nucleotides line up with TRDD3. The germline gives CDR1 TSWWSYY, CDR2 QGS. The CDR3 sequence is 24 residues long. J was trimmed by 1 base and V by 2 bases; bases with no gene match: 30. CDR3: CALGEVLWPNTPRVGDYCTDKLIF. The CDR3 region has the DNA TGTGCTCTTGGGGAAGTTCTCTGGCCAAATACCCCTCGAGTGGGGGATTATTGCACCGATAAACTCATCTTT.

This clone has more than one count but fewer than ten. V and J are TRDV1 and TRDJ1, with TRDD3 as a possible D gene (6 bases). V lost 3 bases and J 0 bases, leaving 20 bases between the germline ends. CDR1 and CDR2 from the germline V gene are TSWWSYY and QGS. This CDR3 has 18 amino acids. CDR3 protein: CALGEAQERGTYTDKLIF. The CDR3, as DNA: TGTGCTCTTGGGGAGGCTCAAGAAAGGGGGACGTACACCGATAAACTCATCTTT.

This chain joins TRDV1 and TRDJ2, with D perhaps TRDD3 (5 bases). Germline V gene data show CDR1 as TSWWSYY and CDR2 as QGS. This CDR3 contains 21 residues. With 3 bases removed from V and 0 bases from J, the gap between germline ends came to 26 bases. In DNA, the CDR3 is TGTGCTCTTGGGGAGTATAGGTTTCACACCCGGTGGGGAGCTTTGACAGCACAACTCTTCTTT. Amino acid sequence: CALGEYRFHTRWGALTAQLFF.

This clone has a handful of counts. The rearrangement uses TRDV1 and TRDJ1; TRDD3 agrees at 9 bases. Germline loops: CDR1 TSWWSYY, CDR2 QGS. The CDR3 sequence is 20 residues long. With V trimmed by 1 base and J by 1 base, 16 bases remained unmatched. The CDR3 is CALGEPRFLVGDKVTDKLIF. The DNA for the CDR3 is TGTGCTCTTGGGGAACCGCGGTTTTTAGTGGGGGATAAGGTCACCGATAAACTCATCTTT.

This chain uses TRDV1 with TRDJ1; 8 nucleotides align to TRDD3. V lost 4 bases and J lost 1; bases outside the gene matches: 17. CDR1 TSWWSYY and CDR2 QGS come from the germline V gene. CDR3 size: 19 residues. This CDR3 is CALGVPFLFLGELTDKLIF. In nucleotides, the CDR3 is TGTGCTCTTGGGGTACCTTTCCTATTTCTGGGGGAACTCACCGATAAACTCATCTTT.

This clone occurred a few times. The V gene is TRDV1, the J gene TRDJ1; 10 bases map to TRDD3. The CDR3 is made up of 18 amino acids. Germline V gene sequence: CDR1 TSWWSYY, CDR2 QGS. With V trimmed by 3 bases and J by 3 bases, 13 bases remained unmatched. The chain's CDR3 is CALGEGPLGGYWPDKLIF. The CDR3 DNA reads TGTGCTCTTGGGGAGGGCCCCCTTGGGGGATACTGGCCCGATAAACTCATCTTT.

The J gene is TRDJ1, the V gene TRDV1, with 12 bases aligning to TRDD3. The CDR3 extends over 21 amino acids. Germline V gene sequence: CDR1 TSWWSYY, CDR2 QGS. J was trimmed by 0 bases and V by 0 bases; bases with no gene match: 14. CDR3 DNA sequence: TGTGCTCTTGGGGAACTAGTTCTCTTACTGGGGGATACCCCGTACACCGATAAACTCATCTTT. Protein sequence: CALGELVLLLGDTPYTDKLIF.